A single sample is the source of the 18 T cell receptor beta chains below, sequenced in a study of shared T cell receptors in the human thymus. Generated by immunoSEQ multiplex PCR, the TCRdb table keeps only in-frame clones and is missing some. The profile shows hundreds of thousands of clones, about 89% of them singletons. These data were also reused for a study on human thymus T cells.

The material sequenced was thymocytes. The receptors derive from a boy under two years old with a congenital heart defect.

This chain uses TRBV12-5 with TRBJ2-5; D gene uncertain. The V and J ends lost 0 bases and 2 bases respectively, with 4 bases between them. The CDR3 is made up of 13 amino acids. In germline, CDR1 is LGHNT, CDR2 FRNRAP. CDR3 nucleotides: TGTGCTAGTGGTTTGGTAGAGCAAGAGACCCAGTACTTC. Its protein product is CASGLVEQETQYF.

The chain carries TRBV28 and TRBJ2-5, with D possibly being TRBD1 (5 bases). The length of the CDR3 is 17 residues. Trimming pared 3 bases from V and 5 bases from J, leaving 22 bases between. Germline values: CDR1 MDHEN, CDR2 SYDVKM. CDR3 DNA sequence: TGTGCCAGCAGTTTGGTCAGGTTAGGGGCCGATGGGGAGACCCAGTACTTC. Protein product: CASSLVRLGADGETQYF.

This chain joins TRBV2 and TRBJ2-7; TRBD2 matches at 8 bases. CDR3 length: 17 residues. From germline, CDR1 is SNHLY and CDR2 FYNNEI. Trimming cost V 1 base and J 6 bases; bases outside gene matches: 14. This CDR3 reads CASSEEALERETGEQYF. The DNA for the CDR3 is TGTGCCAGCAGTGAAGAGGCATTGGAGCGGGAGACGGGCGAGCAGTACTTC.

The chain recombines TRBV29-1 with TRBJ2-7; TRBD1 aligns across 8 bases. V was clipped by 0 bases and J by 2 bases; unmatched bases: 12. The germline CDR1 and CDR2 sequences are SQVTM and ANQGSEA. The CDR3 sequence is 17 residues long. CDR3 amino acids: CSVEDAGQGQEPYEQYF. CDR3 coding DNA: TGCAGCGTTGAAGACGCCGGACAGGGTCAGGAACCCTACGAGCAGTACTTC.

The rearrangement uses TRBV7-9 and TRBJ2-5; D may be TRBD1 (8 bases). The CDR3 loop spans 14 amino acids. Germline V lookup: CDR1 SEHNR, CDR2 FQNEAQ (reference sequence). Between the trimmed V and J ends, which lost 2 bases and 4 bases, there was a span of 11 bases. The CDR3 DNA follows: TGTGCCAGCAGCTTAACAGGGGGGGGAGAGACCCAGTACTTC. Translation gives CASSLTGGGETQYF.

V gene TRBV5-1 combines with J gene TRBJ2-1; weak D call: TRBD1 (6 bases). Germline lookup yields CDR1 SGHRS and CDR2 YFSETQ. There are 17 residues in the CDR3. V lost 2 bases and J lost 3, with 18 bases in between. CDR3 loop: CASSLSKDRSFYNEQFF. The CDR3 coding sequence is TGCGCCAGCAGCTTATCCAAAGACAGGAGTTTCTACAATGAGCAGTTCTTC.

CDR3 region: CASSRLTGNRETQYF. The CDR3 DNA reads TGCGCCAGCAGCCGACTGACAGGGAATAGGGAGACCCAGTACTTC. The chain uses TRBV4-1 and TRBJ2-5, with TRBD1 identical over 7 bases. The ends lost 4 bases at V and 5 bases at J; junction bases unmatched: 10. The CDR3 extends over 15 amino acids. Germline V lookup: CDR1 MGHRA, CDR2 YSYEKL.

This clone was detected once. V usage is TRBV6-1 and J usage is TRBJ2-7; TRBD1 agrees at 10 bases. Unmatched junction bases numbered 21, after V lost 4 bases and J lost 9 bases. There are 18 residues in the CDR3. Germline loops: CDR1 MNHNS, CDR2 SASEGT. This CDR3 reads CASSGPGQGNNKPVGQYF. As DNA, the CDR3 is TGTGCCAGCAGTGGCCCGGGACAGGGGAACAACAAGCCCGTTGGGCAGTACTTC.

The CDR3: CASRPGTGGCLGNQPQHF. The CDR3 DNA follows: TGTGCCAGCAGACCCGGGACAGGGGGCTGTTTGGGCAATCAGCCCCAGCATTTT. This chain connects TRBV2 to TRBJ1-5; TRBD1 matches 12 bases. Germline V gene lookup returns CDR1 SNHLY and CDR2 FYNNEI. V was clipped by 6 bases and J by 2 bases; unmatched bases: 11. The CDR3 extends over 18 amino acids.

This sequence joins TRBV5-5 and TRBJ2-5; a weak D match, TRBD1 (5 bases). V lost 7 bases to trimming and J lost 5 bases, with 18 bases between them. This CDR3 has 14 amino acids. Germline-derived CDR1 and CDR2 are SGHKS and YYEKEE (reference sequence). The CDR3 nucleotides are TGTGCCAGCTTTACAACAGGCACTGGGGAGACCCAGTACTTC. Protein product: CASFTTGTGETQYF.

V is TRBV2 and J is TRBJ1-1, with TRBD1 identical over 8 bases. The CDR3 covers 16 residues. The V and J ends lost 7 bases and 3 bases, in that order; junction bases with no gene match: 13. CDR1 and CDR2 (germline): SNHLY, FYNNEI. CDR3 nucleotides: TGTGCCAGCACCGCAACCTTCCCGGACAGGGACACTGAAGCTTTCTTT. This codes for CASTATFPDRDTEAFF. Using reference TRBV2 and TRBJ1-1 for the parts outside the CDR3, the full variable domain is EPEVTQTPSHQVTQMGQEVILRCVPISNHLYFYWYRQILGQKVEFLVSFYNNEISEKSEIFDDQFSVERPDGSNFTLKIRSTKLEDSAMYFCASTATFPDRDTEAFFGQGTRLTVV.

The chain couples TRBV6-1 to TRBJ2-1, with 14 bases lining up with TRBD2. Germline trimming cut 3 bases from V and 2 bases from J; bases unmatched to any gene: 3. Germline CDR1 MNHNS, CDR2 SASEGT. This CDR3 has 17 amino acids. CDR3 amino acids: CASSEGTSGRPYNEQFF. CDR3 DNA sequence: TGTGCCAGCAGTGAGGGGACTAGCGGGAGACCCTACAATGAGCAGTTCTTC.

V usage is TRBV7-7 and J usage is TRBJ2-5, with 9 bases lining up with TRBD1. Trimming removed 1 base from V and 3 bases from J; junction bases left unmatched: 6. The CDR3 runs to 16 residues. Germline lookup yields CDR1 SSHAT and CDR2 FNYEAQ (reference sequence). CDR3 DNA sequence: TGTGCCAGCAGCTTAGGGGGGACAGGGAGAGAAGAGACCCAGTACTTC. As protein: CASSLGGTGREETQYF.

This clone came up once. The V call is TRBV14, the J call TRBJ1-2, with 7 bases identical to TRBD1. V shed 4 bases, J shed 9 bases, and the junction held 5 bases outside the gene matches. Per germline, CDR1 SGHDN and CDR2 FVKESK. CDR3 length: 12 residues. CDR3 sequence: CASSRDRDRYTF. The CDR3 nucleotides read TGTGCCAGCAGCCGAGACAGGGATCGCTACACCTTC.

V usage is TRBV11-2 and J usage is TRBJ2-1, with TRBD1 matching over 7 bases. V was pared by 1 base and J by 0 bases, with 12 bases of the junction left unmatched. There are 19 residues in the CDR3. The germline CDR1 and CDR2 sequences are SGHAT and FQNNGV. In DNA, the CDR3 is TGTGCCAGCAGCTTAGTGGTTGGGACAGACGTTAGCTCCTACAATGAGCAGTTCTTC. Translating gives CASSLVVGTDVSSYNEQFF.

This chain connects TRBV9 to TRBJ2-1; TRBD2 is a possible D gene (5 bases). The CDR3 length is 14 residues. Between the trimmed V and J ends, which lost 0 bases and 9 bases, there was a span of 13 bases. Germline V lookup: CDR1 SGDLS, CDR2 YYNGEE. This CDR3 is CASSVGIARGEQFF. In DNA, the CDR3 is TGTGCCAGCAGCGTAGGAATAGCGCGCGGTGAGCAGTTCTTC.

Details on this clone: Other DNA sequences in the sample encode the same CDR3. The rearrangement joins TRBV29-1 to TRBJ2-1; the match to TRBD1 covers 10 bases. Looked up from germline, CDR1 is SQVTM and CDR2 is ANQGSEA. V shed 7 bases and J 1 base; nucleotides not matched to a gene: 13. The CDR3 runs to 17 residues. CDR3 sequence reads: CSAHRDRGSGSYNEQFF. In DNA form, the CDR3 reads TGCAGCGCCCACCGGGACAGGGGTAGTGGGTCCTACAATGAGCAGTTCTTC.

The CDR3 is CASSPTGTGEKNEKLFF. DNA of the CDR3: TGTGCCAGCAGCCCGACCGGGACAGGGGAGAAGAATGAAAAACTGTTTTTT. The rearrangement links TRBV7-8 to TRBJ1-4; TRBD1 matches 10 bases. V lost 5 bases to trimming and J lost 5 bases; unmatched junction nucleotides: 11. The CDR3 extends over 17 amino acids. Per germline, CDR1 SGHVS and CDR2 FQNEAQ.